A selection of T cell receptor beta chains follows, all from one sample in a study of blood T cell repertoires in COVID-19. TCRdb's copy holds only in-frame clones and misses some; the assay was immunoSEQ multiplex PCR. Of over 60,000 clones in the sample, around 90% were seen once. Sequenced input: peripheral blood. Every receptor here comes from an elderly woman with active COVID-19. The CDR3 runs from the conserved cysteine through the conserved F or W. The D gene is left open where the match is weak. A clone size is listed for some rows: how often the clone was seen (once, few, many), or a class if it is expanded.

j_call,v_call,clone_size,d_call,cdr3_aa,cdr3_nt
TRBJ2-5,TRBV24-1,few,NA,CATENRYQETQYF,TGTGCCACAGAGAACAGGTACCAAGAGACCCAGTACTTC
TRBJ2-3,TRBV2,NA,NA,CASTLSTDTQYF,TGTGCCAGCACCCTGAGCACAGATACGCAGTATTTT
TRBJ2-2,TRBV5-1,NA,NA,CASSLFAAANTGELFF,TGCGCCAGCAGTCTCTTCGCCGCAGCGAACACCGGGGAGCTGTTTTTT
TRBJ1-1,TRBV18,NA,NA,CASSPLQHRAYTEAFF,TGTGCCAGCTCACCACTTCAACACAGGGCTTATACTGAAGCTTTCTTT
TRBJ2-2,TRBV7-8,NA,TRBD2,CASSWRTSGRNTGELFF,TGTGCCAGCAGTTGGAGGACTAGCGGGAGGAACACCGGGGAGCTGTTTTTT
TRBJ2-3,TRBV24-1,NA,TRBD2,CATATSGRPDTQYF,TGTGCCACCGCGACTAGCGGGAGACCAGATACGCAGTATTTT
TRBJ1-4,TRBV4-2,NA,TRBD1,CASSLRRIQGWANEKLFF,TGTGCCAGCAGCCTACGCCGCATACAGGGGTGGGCTAATGAAAAACTGTTTTTT
TRBJ2-6,TRBV19,NA,NA,CASTPRDSPGANVLTF,TGTGCCAGTACTCCTCGGGACTCGCCTGGGGCCAACGTCCTGACTTTC
TRBJ2-7,TRBV5-1,NA,TRBD2,CASSLQSPGGVYEQYF,TGCGCCAGCAGCTTACAGTCCCCGGGGGGTGTTTACGAGCAGTACTTC
TRBJ1-1,TRBV7-7,NA,NA,CASSLSRPEGTVMNTEAFF,TGTGCCAGCAGCCTGAGCCGTCCCGAGGGAACGGTTATGAACACTGAAGCTTTCTTT
TRBJ2-1,TRBV9,NA,TRBD2,CASSDSSGRATNEQFF,TGTGCCAGCAGCGACTCAAGCGGGAGGGCCACCAATGAGCAGTTCTTC
TRBJ1-5,TRBV2,NA,NA,CASHQTNSNQPQHF,TGTGCCAGCCATCAGACAAATAGCAATCAGCCCCAGCATTTT
TRBJ1-1,TRBV28,once,NA,CASSREAFF,TGTGCCAGCAGTCGGGAAGCTTTCTTT
TRBJ2-1,TRBV11-3,NA,NA,CASSLGSSGHEQFF,TGTGCCAGCAGCTTAGGATCCAGCGGCCATGAGCAGTTCTTC
TRBJ2-7,TRBV27,NA,TRBD2,CASSFAGGLEQYF,TGTGCCAGCAGTTTCGCGGGAGGGCTCGAGCAGTACTTC
TRBJ2-7,TRBV15,few,TRBD1,CATSRGTGGFYEQYF,TGTGCCACCAGCAGAGGGACAGGGGGGTTCTACGAGCAGTACTTC
TRBJ2-3,TRBV6-5,NA,NA,CASSYQGGPTDTQYF,TGTGCCAGCAGTTACCAGGGGGGACCCACAGATACGCAGTATTTT
TRBJ2-5,TRBV7-3,NA,TRBD2,CASSLGLAPNQETQYF,TGTGCCAGCAGCTTGGGACTAGCGCCCAACCAAGAGACCCAGTACTTC
TRBJ2-7,TRBV16,once,TRBD1,CASSPAGGASDEQYF,TGTGCCAGCAGCCCCGCAGGGGGCGCGTCCGACGAGCAGTACTTC
TRBJ1-2,TRBV3-1/TRBV3-2,NA,NA,CASSQDRAGAYGYTF,TGTGCCAGCAGCCAAGATCGCGCAGGGGCCTATGGCTACACCTTC
TRBJ2-2,TRBV19,NA,TRBD2,CASVPGTTSNTGELFF,TGTGCCAGTGTACCTGGGACTACCTCAAACACCGGGGAGCTGTTTTTT
TRBJ1-4,TRBV7-2,NA,NA,CASSTRQPEGEKLFF,TGTGCCAGCAGCACCCGACAGCCCGAAGGGGAAAAACTGTTTTTT
TRBJ1-1,TRBV7-3,NA,NA,CASSLQDSLEAFF,TGTGCCAGCAGCTTACAAGACAGCCTTGAAGCTTTCTTT
TRBJ2-5,TRBV11-1,NA,NA,CASSPGTGSQTQYF,TGTGCCAGCAGCCCGGGAACAGGGTCGCAGACCCAGTACTTC
TRBJ2-3,TRBV19,NA,TRBD2,CASSILAGGGDTQYF,TGTGCCAGTAGTATCCTAGCGGGAGGTGGGGATACGCAGTATTTT
TRBJ1-1,TRBV5-4,NA,NA,CASSWGTKNTEAFF,TGTGCCAGCAGCTGGGGGACAAAGAACACTGAAGCTTTCTTT
TRBJ1-1,TRBV7-2,NA,NA,CASSPRMNTEAFF,TGTGCCAGCAGCCCTCGTATGAACACTGAAGCTTTCTTT
TRBJ2-7,TRBV7-9,many,TRBD2,CASSPWTSGSYEQYF,TGTGCCAGCAGCCCTTGGACTAGCGGCTCCTACGAGCAGTACTTC
TRBJ2-3,TRBV7-3,NA,TRBD2,CASSLMSSGSSTDTQYF,TGTGCCAGCAGCTTAATGTCTAGCGGGAGCAGCACAGATACGCAGTATTTT
TRBJ1-4,TRBV5-5,NA,NA,CASSPKLTNEKLFF,TGTGCCAGCAGCCCTAAGTTAACTAATGAAAAACTGTTTTTT
TRBJ2-7,TRBV13,NA,TRBD2,CASSLGWGRTSGVLYEQYF,TGTGCCAGCAGCTTAGGATGGGGTCGGACTAGCGGGGTTCTTTACGAGCAGTACTTC
TRBJ1-2,TRBV12-3/TRBV12-4,NA,NA,CASSLNSNYGYTF,TGTGCCAGCAGTTTGAACAGCAACTATGGCTACACCTTC
TRBJ2-2,TRBV2,NA,NA,CASSLLANTGELFF,TGTGCCAGCAGTCTACTAGCGAACACCGGGGAGCTGTTTTTT
TRBJ1-5,TRBV4-2,NA,TRBD1,CASSQDSGQGSNQPQHF,TGTGCCAGCAGCCAAGACTCAGGACAGGGTAGCAATCAGCCCCAGCATTTT
TRBJ1-2,TRBV28,NA,NA,CASRPSRLYGYTF,TGTGCCAGCCGGCCTTCCAGGCTCTATGGCTACACCTTC
TRBJ2-5,TRBV9,NA,NA,CASSNLEGASGETQYF,TGTGCCAGCAGCAACCTGGAGGGGGCAAGTGGAGAGACCCAGTACTTC
TRBJ2-5,TRBV12-3/TRBV12-4,NA,NA,CASSLGETTQYF,TGTGCCAGCAGTTTAGGGGAGACGACCCAGTACTTC
TRBJ2-1,TRBV7-9,NA,NA,CASSSSGLYAAEQFF,TGTGCCAGCAGCTCCAGCGGACTCTATGCTGCTGAGCAGTTCTTC
TRBJ2-3,TRBV28,NA,NA,CASSPSTDTQYF,TGTGCCAGCAGTCCCTCCACAGATACGCAGTATTTT
TRBJ2-1,TRBV19,NA,NA,CASSILSLDNEQFF,TGTGCCAGTAGTATTCTATCCTTAGACAATGAGCAGTTCTTC
TRBJ2-7,TRBV2,NA,TRBD1,CASSVPGQISYEQYF,TGTGCCAGCAGCGTTCCGGGACAGATCTCCTACGAGCAGTACTTC
TRBJ1-2,TRBV9,NA,NA,CASSGGTFGYTF,TGTGCCAGCAGCGGGGGGACATTTGGCTACACCTTC
TRBJ2-3,TRBV28,NA,TRBD2,CASSPSSGNTDTQYF,TGTGCCAGCAGTCCGTCTAGCGGAAACACAGATACGCAGTATTTT
TRBJ2-7,TRBV30,NA,NA,CAWKKGSSSYEQYF,TGTGCCTGGAAAAAGGGGTCTAGCTCCTACGAGCAGTACTTC
TRBJ2-1,TRBV4-2,once,TRBD2,CASSPYLTSGSNEQFF,TGTGCCAGCAGCCCCTACTTGACTAGCGGGAGCAATGAGCAGTTCTTC
TRBJ2-7,TRBV28,NA,NA,CASSPGFSYEQYF,TGTGCCAGCAGTCCAGGATTCTCCTACGAGCAGTACTTC
TRBJ2-5,TRBV28,NA,TRBD2,CASSPLAGAGETQYF,TGTGCCAGCAGTCCTCTAGCGGGAGCGGGCGAGACCCAGTACTTC
TRBJ1-1,TRBV5-1,once,TRBD1,CASSLGQGGTEAFF,TGCGCCAGCAGCTTAGGACAGGGCGGCACTGAAGCTTTCTTT
TRBJ2-1,TRBV11-3,NA,TRBD2,CASSLRTSEGEQFF,TGTGCCAGCAGCCTACGGACTAGCGAGGGTGAGCAGTTCTTC
TRBJ2-1,TRBV7-7,few,NA,CASSPQPTSHNEQFF,TGTGCCAGCAGCCCTCAACCGACTAGTCACAATGAGCAGTTCTTC
TRBJ2-5,TRBV20-1,NA,TRBD2,CSASRTGGLQETQYF,TGCAGTGCTAGTCGGACGGGAGGCTTACAAGAGACCCAGTACTTC
TRBJ1-6,TRBV5-1,NA,NA,CASSSTGNSPLHF,TGCGCCAGCAGCTCGACAGGAAATTCACCCCTCCACTTT
TRBJ2-5,TRBV7-8,NA,NA,CASSFVGARETQYF,TGTGCCAGCAGCTTTGTTGGGGCCAGGGAGACCCAGTACTTC
TRBJ2-5,TRBV28,NA,TRBD1,CASSVTGSRETQYF,TGTGCCAGCAGTGTGACAGGGAGTCGGGAGACCCAGTACTTC
TRBJ1-5,TRBV29-1,NA,NA,CSVTFGTTFSNQPQHF,TGCAGCGTGACTTTCGGGACTACCTTCAGCAATCAGCCCCAGCATTTT